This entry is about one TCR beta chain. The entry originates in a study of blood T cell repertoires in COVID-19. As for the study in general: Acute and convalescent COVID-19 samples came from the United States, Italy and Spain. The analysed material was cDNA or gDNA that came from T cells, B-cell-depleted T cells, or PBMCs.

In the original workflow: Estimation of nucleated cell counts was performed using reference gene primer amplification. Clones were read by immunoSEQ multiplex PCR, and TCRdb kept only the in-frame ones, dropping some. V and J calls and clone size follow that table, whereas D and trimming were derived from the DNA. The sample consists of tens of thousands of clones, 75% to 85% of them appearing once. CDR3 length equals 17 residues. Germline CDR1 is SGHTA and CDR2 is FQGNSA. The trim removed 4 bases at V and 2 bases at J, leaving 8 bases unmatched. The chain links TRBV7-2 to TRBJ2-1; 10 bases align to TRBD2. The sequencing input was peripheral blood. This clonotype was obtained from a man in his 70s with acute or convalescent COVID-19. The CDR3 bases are TGTGCCAGCAGCTCTAACATGGGACTAGCGACCTACAATGAGCAGTTCTTC. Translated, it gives CASSSNMGLATYNEQFF.